The following is a T cell receptor beta chain sequence with its context. This entry comes from a study of blood T cells in healthy people across ages. The use of a sample-barcoded 5' primer and a J-beta primer mix characterized a second PCR of 7 to 11 cycles. TCRdb re-called the 5' RACE reads with MiXCR, one entry per CDR3 protein. The data show 700,000 to 850,000 distinct CDR3 sequences, approximately 55% seen once. The sequence was obtained from a man older than 75 in good health. Sequencing was done on a sample of blood.

The CDR3 region has the DNA TGTGCCAGCAGTGAGCCATTCAGAGAACAGGCGTCCGGCTACACCTTC. Protein product: CASSEPFREQASGYTF. The V call is TRBV6-1, the J call TRBJ1-2; D possibly corresponds to TRBD1 (5 bases). The CDR3 loop spans 16 amino acids. With 3 bases removed from V and 8 bases from J, the gap between germline ends came to 22 bases. Germline V gene sequence: CDR1 MNHNS, CDR2 SASEGT.